This T cell receptor (beta chain) was documented in a study of response to subunit inactivated influenza vaccine. TCRdb itself ran the RT-PCR reads through MiXCR, one entry per CDR3 protein. The sample lists around 790,000 distinct CDR3 sequences, less than 25% occurring once. Study results and limitations: Authors suggested each seasonal flu vaccination may recruit only limited numbers of new T cells.

This CDR3 has 15 amino acids. The V gene end was trimmed by 4 bases and the J gene end by 5 bases; junction bases not matched to a gene: 11. CDR1 SGHTA and CDR2 FQGNSA come from the germline V gene. Points on this clonotype: The antigen is not known.

Sequenced material: PBMCs from blood, taken approximately 5 days after vaccination. V usage is TRBV7-2 and J usage is TRBJ2-7; 7 nucleotides match TRBD2. This clonotype originated in a man between 50 and 59 years old who received an inactivated influenza vaccine. DNA of the CDR3: TGTGCCAGCAGCTCAAGAAAGGGGAGGGTCCACGAGCAGTACTTC. It translates to CASSSRKGRVHEQYF.